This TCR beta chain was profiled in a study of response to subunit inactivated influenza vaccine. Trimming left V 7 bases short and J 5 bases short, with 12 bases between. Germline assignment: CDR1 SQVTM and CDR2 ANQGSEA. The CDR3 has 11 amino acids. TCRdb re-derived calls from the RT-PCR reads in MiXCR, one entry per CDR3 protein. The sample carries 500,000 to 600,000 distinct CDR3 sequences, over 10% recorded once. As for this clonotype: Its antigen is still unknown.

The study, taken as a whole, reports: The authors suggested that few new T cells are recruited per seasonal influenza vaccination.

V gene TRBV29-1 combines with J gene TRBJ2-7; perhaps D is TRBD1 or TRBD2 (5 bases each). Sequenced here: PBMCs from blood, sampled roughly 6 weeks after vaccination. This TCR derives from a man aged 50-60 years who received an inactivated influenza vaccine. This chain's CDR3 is CSGGVGDEQYF. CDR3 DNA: TGCAGCGGAGGGGTAGGGGACGAGCAGTACTTC.